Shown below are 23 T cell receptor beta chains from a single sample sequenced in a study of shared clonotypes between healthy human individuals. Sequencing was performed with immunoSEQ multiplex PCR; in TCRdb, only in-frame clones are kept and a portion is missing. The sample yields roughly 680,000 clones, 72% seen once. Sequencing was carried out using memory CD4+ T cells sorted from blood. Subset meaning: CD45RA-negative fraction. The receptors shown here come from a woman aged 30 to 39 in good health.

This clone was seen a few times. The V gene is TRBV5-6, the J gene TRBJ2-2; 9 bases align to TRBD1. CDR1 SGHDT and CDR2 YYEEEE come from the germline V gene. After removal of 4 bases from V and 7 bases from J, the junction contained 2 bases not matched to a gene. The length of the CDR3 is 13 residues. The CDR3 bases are TGTGCCAGCAGCCTGACAGGGGGCGGGGAGCTGTTTTTT. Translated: CASSLTGGGELFF.

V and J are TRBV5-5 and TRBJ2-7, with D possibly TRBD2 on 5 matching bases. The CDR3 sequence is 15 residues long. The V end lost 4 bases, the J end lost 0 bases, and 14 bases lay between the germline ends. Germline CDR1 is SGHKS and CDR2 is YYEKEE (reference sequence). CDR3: CASSRELVSSYEQYF. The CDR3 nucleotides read TGTGCCAGCAGCCGGGAACTTGTCAGCTCCTACGAGCAGTACTTC.

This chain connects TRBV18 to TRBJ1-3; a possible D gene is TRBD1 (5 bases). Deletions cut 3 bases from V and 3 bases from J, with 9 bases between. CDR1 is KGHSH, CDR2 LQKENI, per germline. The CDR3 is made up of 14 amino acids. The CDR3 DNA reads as TGTGCCAGCTCACCGGCTCAGGGTGGAAACACCATATATTTT. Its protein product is CASSPAQGGNTIYF.

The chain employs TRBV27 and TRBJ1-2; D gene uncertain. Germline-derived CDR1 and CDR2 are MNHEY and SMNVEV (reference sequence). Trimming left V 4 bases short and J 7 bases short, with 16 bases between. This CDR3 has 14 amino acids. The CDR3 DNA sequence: TGTGCCAGCAGTTATAACACCCGGGAATCTGGCTACACCTTC. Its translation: CASSYNTRESGYTF.

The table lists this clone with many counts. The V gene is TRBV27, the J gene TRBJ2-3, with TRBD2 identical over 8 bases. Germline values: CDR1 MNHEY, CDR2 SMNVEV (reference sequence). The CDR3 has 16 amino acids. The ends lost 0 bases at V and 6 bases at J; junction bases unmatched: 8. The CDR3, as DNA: TGTGCCAGCAGTTTATCTCGGGTAGCGGGATTTGATACGCAGTATTTT. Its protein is CASSLSRVAGFDTQYF.

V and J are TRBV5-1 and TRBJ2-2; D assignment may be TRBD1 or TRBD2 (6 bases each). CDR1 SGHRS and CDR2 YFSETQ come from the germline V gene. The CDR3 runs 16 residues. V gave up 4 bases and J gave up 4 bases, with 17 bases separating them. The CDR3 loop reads CASSGNGGVGTGELFF. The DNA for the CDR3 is TGCGCCAGCAGCGGGAACGGGGGCGTGGGCACCGGGGAGCTGTTTTTT.

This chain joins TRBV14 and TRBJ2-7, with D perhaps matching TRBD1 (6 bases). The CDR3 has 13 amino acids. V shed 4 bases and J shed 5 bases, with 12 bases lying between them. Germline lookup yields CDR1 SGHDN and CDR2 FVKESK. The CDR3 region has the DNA TGTGCCAGCAGCCCTACAGGGTCCGACGAGCAGTACTTC. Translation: CASSPTGSDEQYF.

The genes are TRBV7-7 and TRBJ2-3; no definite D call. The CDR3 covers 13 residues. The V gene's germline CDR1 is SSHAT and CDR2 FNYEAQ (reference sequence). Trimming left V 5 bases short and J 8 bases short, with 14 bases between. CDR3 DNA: TGTGCCAGCAGCCCCACCGGTTCCGTTACGCAGTATTTT. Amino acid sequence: CASSPTGSVTQYF.

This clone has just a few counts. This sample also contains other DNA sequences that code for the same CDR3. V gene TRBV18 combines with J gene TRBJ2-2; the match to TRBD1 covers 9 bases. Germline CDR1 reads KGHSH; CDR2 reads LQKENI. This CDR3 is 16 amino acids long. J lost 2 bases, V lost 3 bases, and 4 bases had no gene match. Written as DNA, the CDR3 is TGTGCCAGCTCACCCCGACAGGGGGTAAACACCGGGGAGCTGTTTTTT. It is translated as CASSPRQGVNTGELFF. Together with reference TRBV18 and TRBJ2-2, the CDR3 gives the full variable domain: NAGVMQNPRHLVRRRGQEARLRCSPMKGHSHVYWYRQLPEEGLKFMVYLQKENIIDESGMPKERFSAEFPKEGPSILRIQQVVRGDSAAYFCASSPRQGVNTGELFFGEGSRLTVL.

CDR3: CATSRGSAGDNEQFF. The DNA of the CDR3 is TGTGCCACCAGCAGAGGGTCAGCGGGAGACAATGAGCAGTTCTTC. This chain connects TRBV15 to TRBJ2-1, with 8 nucleotides matching TRBD2. This CDR3 spans 15 amino acids. CDR1 and CDR2 (germline): LNHNV, YYDKDF (reference sequence). V trimming: 1 base; J trimming: 5 bases; junction bases outside the gene matches: 4.

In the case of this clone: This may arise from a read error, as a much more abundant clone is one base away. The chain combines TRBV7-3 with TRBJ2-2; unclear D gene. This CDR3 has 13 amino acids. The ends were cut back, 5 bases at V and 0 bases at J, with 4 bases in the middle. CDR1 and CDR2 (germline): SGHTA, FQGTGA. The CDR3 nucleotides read TGTGCCAGCAGCGGATCGAACACCGGGGAGCTGTTTTTT. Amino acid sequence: CASSGSNTGELFF. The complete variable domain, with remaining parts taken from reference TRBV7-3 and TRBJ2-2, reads GAGVSQTPSNKVTEKGKYVELRCDPISGHTALYWYRQSLGQGPEFLIYFQGTGAADDSGLPNDRFFAVRPEGSVSTLKIQRTERGDSAVYLCASSGSNTGELFFGEGSRLTVL.

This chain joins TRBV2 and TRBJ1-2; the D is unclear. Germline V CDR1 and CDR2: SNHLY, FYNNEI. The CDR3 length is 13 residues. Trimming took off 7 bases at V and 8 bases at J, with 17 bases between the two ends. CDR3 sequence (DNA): TGTGCCAGCAATGAGGCCGACTATATGGGCTACACCTTC. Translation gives CASNEADYMGYTF.

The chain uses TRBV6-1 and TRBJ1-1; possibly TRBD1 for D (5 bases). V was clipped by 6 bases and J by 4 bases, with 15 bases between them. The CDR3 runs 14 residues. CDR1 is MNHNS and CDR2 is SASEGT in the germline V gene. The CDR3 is CASRPLVGVTEAFF. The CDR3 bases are TGTGCCAGCAGACCACTTGTGGGGGTCACTGAAGCTTTCTTT.

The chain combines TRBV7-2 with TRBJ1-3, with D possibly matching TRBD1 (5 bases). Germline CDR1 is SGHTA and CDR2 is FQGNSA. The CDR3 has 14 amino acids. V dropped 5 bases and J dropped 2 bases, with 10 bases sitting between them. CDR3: CASSPQGTGNTIYF. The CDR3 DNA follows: TGTGCCAGCAGCCCGCAGGGAACTGGAAACACCATATATTTT.

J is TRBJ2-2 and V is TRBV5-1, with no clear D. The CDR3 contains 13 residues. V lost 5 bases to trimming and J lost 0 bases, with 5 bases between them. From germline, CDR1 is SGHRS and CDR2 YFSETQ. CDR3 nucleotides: TGCGCCAGCAGGCCCCCGAACACCGGGGAGCTGTTTTTT. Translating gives CASRPPNTGELFF.

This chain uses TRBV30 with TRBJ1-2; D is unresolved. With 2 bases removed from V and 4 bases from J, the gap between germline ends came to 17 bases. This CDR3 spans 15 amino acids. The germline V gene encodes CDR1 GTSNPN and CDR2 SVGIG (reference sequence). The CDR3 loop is CAWSPLNPSGYGYTF. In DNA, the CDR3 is TGTGCCTGGAGTCCACTAAACCCAAGCGGCTATGGCTACACCTTC.

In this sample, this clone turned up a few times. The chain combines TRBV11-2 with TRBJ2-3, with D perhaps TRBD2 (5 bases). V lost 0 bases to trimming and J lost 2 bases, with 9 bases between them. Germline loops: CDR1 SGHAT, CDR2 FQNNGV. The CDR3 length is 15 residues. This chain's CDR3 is CASSLDRGYTDTQYF. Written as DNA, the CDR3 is TGTGCCAGCAGCTTAGATCGGGGATACACAGATACGCAGTATTTT.

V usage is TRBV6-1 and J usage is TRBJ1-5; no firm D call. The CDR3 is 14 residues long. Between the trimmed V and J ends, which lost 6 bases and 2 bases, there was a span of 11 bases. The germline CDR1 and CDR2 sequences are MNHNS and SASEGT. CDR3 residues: CASSVDGGNQPQHF. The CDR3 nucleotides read TGTGCCAGCAGCGTGGATGGAGGCAATCAGCCCCAGCATTTT.

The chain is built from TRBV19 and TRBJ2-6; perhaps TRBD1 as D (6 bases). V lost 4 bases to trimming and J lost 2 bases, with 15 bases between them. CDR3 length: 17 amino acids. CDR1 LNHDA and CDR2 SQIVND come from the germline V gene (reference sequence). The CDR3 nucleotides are TGTGCCAGTAGTACCCTACAGGGCACCACTGGGGCCAACGTCCTGACTTTC. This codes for CASSTLQGTTGANVLTF.

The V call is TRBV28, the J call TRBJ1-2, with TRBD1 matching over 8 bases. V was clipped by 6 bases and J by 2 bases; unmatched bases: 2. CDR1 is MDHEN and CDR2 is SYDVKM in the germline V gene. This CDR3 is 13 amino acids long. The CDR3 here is CASRRDRNYGYTF. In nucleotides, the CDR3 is TGTGCCAGCAGGAGGGACAGGAACTATGGCTACACCTTC.

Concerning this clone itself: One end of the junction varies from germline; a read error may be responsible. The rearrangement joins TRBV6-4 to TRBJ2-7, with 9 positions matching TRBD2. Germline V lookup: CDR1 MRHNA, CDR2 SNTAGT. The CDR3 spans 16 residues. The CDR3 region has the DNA TGTGCCAGCAGTTACTCGATAGCGGGAGTTAATAACGAGCAGTACTTC. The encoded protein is CASSYSIAGVNNEQYF.

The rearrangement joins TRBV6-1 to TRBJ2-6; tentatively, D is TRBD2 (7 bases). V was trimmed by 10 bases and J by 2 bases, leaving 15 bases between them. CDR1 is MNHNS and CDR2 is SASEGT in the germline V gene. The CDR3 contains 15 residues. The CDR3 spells CATVGGRAGANVLTF. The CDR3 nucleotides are TGTGCCACAGTGGGGGGGCGAGCTGGGGCCAACGTCCTGACTTTC.

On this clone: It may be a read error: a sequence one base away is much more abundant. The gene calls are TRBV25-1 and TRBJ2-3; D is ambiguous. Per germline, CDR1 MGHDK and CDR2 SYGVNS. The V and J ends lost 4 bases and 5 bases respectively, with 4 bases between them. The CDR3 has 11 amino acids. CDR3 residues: CASSGRDTQYF. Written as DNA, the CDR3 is TGTGCCAGCAGTGGAAGAGATACGCAGTATTTT. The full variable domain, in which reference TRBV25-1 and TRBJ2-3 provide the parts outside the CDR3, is EADIYQTPRYLVIGTGKKITLECSQTMGHDKMYWYQQDPGMELHLIHYSYGVNSTEKGDLSSESTVSRIRTEHFPLTLESARPSHTSQYLCASSGRDTQYFGPGTRLTVL.